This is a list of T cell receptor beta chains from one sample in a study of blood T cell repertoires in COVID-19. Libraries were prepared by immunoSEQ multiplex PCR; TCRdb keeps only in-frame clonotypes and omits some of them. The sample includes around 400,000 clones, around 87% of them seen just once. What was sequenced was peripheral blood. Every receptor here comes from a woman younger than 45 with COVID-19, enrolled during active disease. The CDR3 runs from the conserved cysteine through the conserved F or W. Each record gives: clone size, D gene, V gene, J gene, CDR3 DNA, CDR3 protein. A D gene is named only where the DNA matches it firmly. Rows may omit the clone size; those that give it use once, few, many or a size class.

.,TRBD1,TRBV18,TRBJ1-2,TGTGCCAGCTCACAGCCGGGACAGGGGTCCTATGGCTACACCTTC,CASSQPGQGSYGYTF
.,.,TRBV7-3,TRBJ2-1,TGTGCCAGCAGCTCGACATCCAGCGGGTACAATGAGCAGTTCTTC,CASSSTSSGYNEQFF
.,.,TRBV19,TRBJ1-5,TGTGCCAGTAGTATCTCGCCGGGACAATATAGCAATCAGCCCCAGCATTTT,CASSISPGQYSNQPQHF
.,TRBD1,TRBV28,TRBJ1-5,TGTGCCAGCAAGCCCACGGGACTTGACAGGGAGCATCAGCCCCAGCATTTT,CASKPTGLDREHQPQHF
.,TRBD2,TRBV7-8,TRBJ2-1,TGTGCCAGCAGCTTAAATAGCGGGAGGGCCCACGAGCAGTTCTTC,CASSLNSGRAHEQFF
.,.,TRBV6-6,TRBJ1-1,TGTGCCAGCATTACAGCGAGCGGCACTGAAGCTTTCTTT,CASITASGTEAFF
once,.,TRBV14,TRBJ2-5,TGTGCCAGCAGCCCGAGCGGACAGCCACAAGAGACCCAGTACTTC,CASSPSGQPQETQYF
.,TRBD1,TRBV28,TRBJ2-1,TGTGCCAGCAGTTTCGTTTGGGACAGGGTTCTTCCTGAGCAGTTCTTC,CASSFVWDRVLPEQFF
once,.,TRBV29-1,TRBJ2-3,TGCAGCGTTGAAGCCCTACAGGGAGTCGCAGATACGCAGTATTTT,CSVEALQGVADTQYF
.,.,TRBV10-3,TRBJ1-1,TGTGCCGCCCTAGTTTTCAGAGGGAACACTGAAGCTTTCTTT,CAALVFRGNTEAFF
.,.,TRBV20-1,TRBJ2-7,TGCAGTGCCGACTTTGTCCACGAGCAGTACTTC,CSADFVHEQYF
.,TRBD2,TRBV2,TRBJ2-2,TGTGCCCCCTCTCGGGGGGGTGACGGGGAGCTGTTTTTT,CAPSRGGDGELFF
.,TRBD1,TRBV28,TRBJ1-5,TGTGCCAGCAGTTCCCTCCCAGGGGGTTGGTATAGCAATCAGCCCCAGCATTTT,CASSSLPGGWYSNQPQHF
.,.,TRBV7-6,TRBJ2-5,TGTGCCAGCAGCTTACAACAGGGTAGGCAAGAGACCCAGTACTTC,CASSLQQGRQETQYF
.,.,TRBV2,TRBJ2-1,TGTGCCAGCAGTGAAGCGTCGGGTTGGCCCCGCGAGCAGTTCTTC,CASSEASGWPREQFF
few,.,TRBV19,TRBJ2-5,TGTGCCACCCGCTCGGAGCAAACGAAGGAGACCCAGTACTTC,CATRSEQTKETQYF
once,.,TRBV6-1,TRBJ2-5,TGTGCCAGCAGTGAAGGGCCAGGCATCCAAGAGACCCAGTACTTC,CASSEGPGIQETQYF
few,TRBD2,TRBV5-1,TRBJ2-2,TGCGCCAGCAGCGAAGGACTAGCGGGAGGAAATGACGGGGAGCTGTTTTTT,CASSEGLAGGNDGELFF
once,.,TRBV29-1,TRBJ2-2,TGCAGCGTTCCAAGTGTAGTTACCGGGGAGCTGTTTTTT,CSVPSVVTGELFF
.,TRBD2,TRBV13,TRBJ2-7,TGTGCCAGCAGACAAAGCGGGACCTCAATCTCCTACGAGCAGTACTTC,CASRQSGTSISYEQYF
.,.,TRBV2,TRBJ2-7,TGTGCCAGCAGTGAACAGGATTACGAGCAGTACTTC,CASSEQDYEQYF
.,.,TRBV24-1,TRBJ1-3,TGTGCCACCAGTCCCGGCGGAGCTGGAAACACCATATATTTT,CATSPGGAGNTIYF
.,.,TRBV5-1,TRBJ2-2,TGCGCCAGCAGCTTTACAATAAGGACAGCAGGAACGAACACCGGGGAGCTGTTTTTT,CASSFTIRTAGTNTGELFF
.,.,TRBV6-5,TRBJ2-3,TGTGCCAGCAGTTACCGTGACACCACAGATACGCAGTATTTT,CASSYRDTTDTQYF
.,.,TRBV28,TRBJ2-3,TGTGCCAGCAGTCGGACAGCTACCACTACAGATACGCAGTATTTT,CASSRTATTTDTQYF
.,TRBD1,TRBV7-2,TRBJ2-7,TGTGCCAGCAGCTTAAGGGGGACAGGGGTACACTACGAGCAGTACTTC,CASSLRGTGVHYEQYF
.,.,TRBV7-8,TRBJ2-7,TGTGCCAGCAGCTCGTTTACAGGGTCCGAGCAGTACTTC,CASSSFTGSEQYF
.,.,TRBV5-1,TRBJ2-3,TGCGCCAGCAGCTTGAGGCCGGGTTTCACAGATACGCAGTATTTT,CASSLRPGFTDTQYF
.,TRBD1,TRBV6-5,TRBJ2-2,TGTGCCAGCAGTCCCGGGACAGATTACACCGGGGAGCTGTTTTTT,CASSPGTDYTGELFF
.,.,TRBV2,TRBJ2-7,TGTGCCAGCAGTGAAGAGGGGGCAGGGAGGTACGAGCAGTACTTC,CASSEEGAGRYEQYF
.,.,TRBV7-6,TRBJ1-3,TGTGCCAGCAGCCACACCGATACGGGAAACACCATATATTTT,CASSHTDTGNTIYF
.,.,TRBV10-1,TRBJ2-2,TGCGCCAGCAGTGATCTAGCGTTGAACACCGGGGAGCTGTTTTTT,CASSDLALNTGELFF
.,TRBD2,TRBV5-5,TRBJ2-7,TGTGCCAGCACCCCCTTTAGCGGGAGCGTCTACGAGCAGTACTTC,CASTPFSGSVYEQYF
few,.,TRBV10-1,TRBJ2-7,TGCGCCAGCAGTGGTAACTTCCACCTCGAGCAGTACTTC,CASSGNFHLEQYF
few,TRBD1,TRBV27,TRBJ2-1,TGTGCCAGCAGCCAGGGGGTCCCAATTCGCGAGCAGTTCTTC,CASSQGVPIREQFF
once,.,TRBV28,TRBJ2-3,TGTGCCAGCAGTCTTGGGGGCCCCGCGCCCACAGATACGCAGTATTTT,CASSLGGPAPTDTQYF
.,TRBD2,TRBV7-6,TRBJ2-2,TGTGCCAGCAGCTCCACTAGCGGGAGGAACGGGGAGCTGTTTTTT,CASSSTSGRNGELFF
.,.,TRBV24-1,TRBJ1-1,TGTGCCACCAGTGATTTTGACAGATTAAACACTGAAGCTTTCTTT,CATSDFDRLNTEAFF
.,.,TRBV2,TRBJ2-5,TGTGCCAGCAGTGAAGCGCTTCGGGGGACCCAGTACTTC,CASSEALRGTQYF
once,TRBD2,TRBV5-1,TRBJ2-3,TGCGCCAGCAGCCTAGCGGGAGGGGAGACAGATACGCAGTATTTT,CASSLAGGETDTQYF
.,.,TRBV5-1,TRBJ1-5,TGCGCCAGCAGCTTGGACAGGAATCAGCCCCAGCATTTT,CASSLDRNQPQHF
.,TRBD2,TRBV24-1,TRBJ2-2,TGTGCCACCAGTGATTTCCGGGGGGGAAGTAACACCGGGGAGCTGTTTTTT,CATSDFRGGSNTGELFF
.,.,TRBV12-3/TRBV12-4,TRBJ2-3,TGTGCCAGCAGACTAGCCGGACCTCATACGCAGTATTTT,CASRLAGPHTQYF
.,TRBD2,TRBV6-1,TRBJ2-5,TGTGCCAGCAGTGGCGGGCCTAGCGGGAGGTGGTACCAAGAGACCCAGTACTTC,CASSGGPSGRWYQETQYF
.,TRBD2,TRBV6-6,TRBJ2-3,TGTGCCAGCAGTTCCCAGCGGGGGCGCACAGATACGCAGTATTTT,CASSSQRGRTDTQYF
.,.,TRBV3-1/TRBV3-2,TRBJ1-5,TGTGCCAGCAGCCAGGTCCTAGATCAGCCCCAGCATTTT,CASSQVLDQPQHF
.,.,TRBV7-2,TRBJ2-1,TGTGCCAGCAGCCCGATAACGGGCTCCTACAATGAGCAGTTCTTC,CASSPITGSYNEQFF
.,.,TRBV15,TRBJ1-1,TGTGCCACCAGCAGAAAACAGAACACTGAAGCTTTCTTT,CATSRKQNTEAFF
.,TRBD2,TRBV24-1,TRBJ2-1,TGTGCCACCAGTGACTCGACTAGCGGGAGTATAGGTGAGCAGTTCTTC,CATSDSTSGSIGEQFF
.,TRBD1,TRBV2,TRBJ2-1,TGTGCCAAAAGGGGGACAGGGGGGCGCAATGAGCAGTTCTTC,CAKRGTGGRNEQFF
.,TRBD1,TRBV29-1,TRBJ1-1,TGCAGCGTTGAAGCCCCGACAGGGGGCGCGGGTGAAGCTTTCTTT,CSVEAPTGGAGEAFF
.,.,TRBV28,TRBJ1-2,TGTGCCAGCAGTTTCCGGGGATATGGCTACACCTTC,CASSFRGYGYTF
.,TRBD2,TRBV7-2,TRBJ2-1,TGTGCCAGCAGCTCCGGAACTAGCGGGAGGGCCATTGGTGAGCAGTTCTTC,CASSSGTSGRAIGEQFF
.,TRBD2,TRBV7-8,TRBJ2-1,TGTGCCAGCAGCTCCAAGACTAGCGGGAAAACCTACAATGAGCAGTTCTTC,CASSSKTSGKTYNEQFF
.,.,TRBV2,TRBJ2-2,TGTGCCAGCAGTGGGCTCGCCGGGGAGCTGTTTTTT,CASSGLAGELFF
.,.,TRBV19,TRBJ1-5,TGTGCCAGTAGTGCCAGGGGATTCAATCAGCCCCAGCATTTT,CASSARGFNQPQHF
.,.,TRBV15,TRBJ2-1,TGTGCCACCAGCACCTACCTCCGGGATGAGCAGTTCTTC,CATSTYLRDEQFF
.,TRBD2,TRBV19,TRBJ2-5,TGTGCCAGTAGCCAGACTAGCGGGAGAATGGAGACCCAGTACTTC,CASSQTSGRMETQYF
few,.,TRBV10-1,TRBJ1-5,TGCGCCAGCAGTTCAGGGCCCAGCCAGCCCCAGCATTTT,CASSSGPSQPQHF